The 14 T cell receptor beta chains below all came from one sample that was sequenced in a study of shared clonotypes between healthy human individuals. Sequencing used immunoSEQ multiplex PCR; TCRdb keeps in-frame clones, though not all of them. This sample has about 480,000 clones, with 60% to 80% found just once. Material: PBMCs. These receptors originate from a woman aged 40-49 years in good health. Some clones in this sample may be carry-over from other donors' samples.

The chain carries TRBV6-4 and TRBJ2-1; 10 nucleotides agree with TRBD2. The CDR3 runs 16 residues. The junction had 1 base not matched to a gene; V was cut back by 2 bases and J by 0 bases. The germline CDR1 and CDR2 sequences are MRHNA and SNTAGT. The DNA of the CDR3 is TGTGCCAGCAGTGACATAGCGGGAGGCTCCTACAATGAGCAGTTCTTC. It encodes CASSDIAGGSYNEQFF.

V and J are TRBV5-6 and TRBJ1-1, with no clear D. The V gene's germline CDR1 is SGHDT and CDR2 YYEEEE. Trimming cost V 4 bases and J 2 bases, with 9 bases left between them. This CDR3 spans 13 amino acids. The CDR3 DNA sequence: TGTGCCAGCAGCCGGGTGGACAACACTGAAGCTTTCTTT. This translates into CASSRVDNTEAFF.

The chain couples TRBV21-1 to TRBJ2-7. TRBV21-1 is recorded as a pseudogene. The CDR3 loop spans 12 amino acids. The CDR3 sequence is CASSGGSYEQYF. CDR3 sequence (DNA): TGTGCCAGCAGCGGGGGCTCCTACGAGCAGTACTTC.

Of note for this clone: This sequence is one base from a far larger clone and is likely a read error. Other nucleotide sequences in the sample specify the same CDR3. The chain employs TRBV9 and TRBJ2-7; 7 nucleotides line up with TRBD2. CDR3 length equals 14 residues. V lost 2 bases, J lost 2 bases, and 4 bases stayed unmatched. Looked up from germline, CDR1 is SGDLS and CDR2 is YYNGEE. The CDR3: CASSVGAGTYEQYF. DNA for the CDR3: TGTGCCAGCAGCGTCGGAGCGGGAACCTACGAGCAGTACTTC.

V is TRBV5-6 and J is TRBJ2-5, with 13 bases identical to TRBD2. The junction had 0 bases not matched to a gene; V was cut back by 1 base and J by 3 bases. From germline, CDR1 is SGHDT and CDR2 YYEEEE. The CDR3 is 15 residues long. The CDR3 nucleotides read TGTGCCAGCAGCTTGACTAGCGGGAGGGAAGAGACCCAGTACTTC. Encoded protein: CASSLTSGREETQYF.

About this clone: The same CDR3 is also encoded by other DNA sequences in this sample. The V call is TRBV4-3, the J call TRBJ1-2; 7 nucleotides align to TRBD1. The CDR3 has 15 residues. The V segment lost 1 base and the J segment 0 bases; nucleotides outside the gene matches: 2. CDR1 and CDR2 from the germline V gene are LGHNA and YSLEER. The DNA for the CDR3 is TGCGCCAGCAGCCAAGGTACAGGGGCTAACTATGGCTACACCTTC. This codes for CASSQGTGANYGYTF.

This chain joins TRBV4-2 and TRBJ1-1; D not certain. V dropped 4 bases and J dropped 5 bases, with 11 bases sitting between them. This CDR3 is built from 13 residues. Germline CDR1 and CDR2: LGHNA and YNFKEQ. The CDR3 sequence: CASSPRLGTEAFF. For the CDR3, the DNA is TGTGCCAGCAGCCCCCGGTTGGGGACTGAAGCTTTCTTT.

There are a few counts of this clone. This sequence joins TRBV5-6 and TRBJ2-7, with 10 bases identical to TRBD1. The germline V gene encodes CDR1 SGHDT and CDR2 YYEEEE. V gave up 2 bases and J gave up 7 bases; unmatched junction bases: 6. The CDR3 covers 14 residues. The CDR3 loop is CASSFRQGAREQYF. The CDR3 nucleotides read TGTGCCAGCAGCTTCCGACAGGGGGCGAGGGAGCAGTACTTC.

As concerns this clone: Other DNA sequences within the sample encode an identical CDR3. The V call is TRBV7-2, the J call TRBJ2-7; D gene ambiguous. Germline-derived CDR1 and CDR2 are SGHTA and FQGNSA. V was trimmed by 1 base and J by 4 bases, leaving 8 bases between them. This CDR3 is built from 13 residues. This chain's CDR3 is CASSLGRVYEQYF. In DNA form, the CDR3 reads TGTGCCAGCAGCTTAGGCCGGGTATACGAGCAGTACTTC.

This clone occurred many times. The DNA of the CDR3 is TGTGCCAGCAGCCCCGACGAGAATGAGCAGTTCTTC. This gives the protein CASSPDENEQFF. The chain recombines TRBV7-9 with TRBJ2-1; D not certain. Germline loops: CDR1 SEHNR, CDR2 FQNEAQ (reference sequence). Trimming stripped 5 bases from V and 7 bases from J, with 9 bases between. The CDR3 totals 12 residues.

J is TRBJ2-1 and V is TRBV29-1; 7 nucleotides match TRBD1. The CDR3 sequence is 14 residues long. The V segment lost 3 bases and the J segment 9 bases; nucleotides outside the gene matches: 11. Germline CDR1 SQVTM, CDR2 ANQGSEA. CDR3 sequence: CSVETAYRGSEQFF. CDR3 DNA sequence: TGCAGCGTTGAGACAGCCTACAGGGGCAGTGAGCAGTTCTTC.

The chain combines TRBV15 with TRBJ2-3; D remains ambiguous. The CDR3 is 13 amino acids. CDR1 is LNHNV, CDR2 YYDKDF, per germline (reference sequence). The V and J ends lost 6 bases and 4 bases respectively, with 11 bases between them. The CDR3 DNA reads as TGTGCCACCAGTCGGGTGGACGCAGATACGCAGTATTTT. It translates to CATSRVDADTQYF.

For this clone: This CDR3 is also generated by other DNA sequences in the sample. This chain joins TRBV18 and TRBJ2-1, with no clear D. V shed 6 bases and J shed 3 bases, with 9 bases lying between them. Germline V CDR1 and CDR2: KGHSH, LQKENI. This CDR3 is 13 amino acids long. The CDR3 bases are TGTGCCAGCTCTGGCGGAAGCTACAATGAGCAGTTCTTC. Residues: CASSGGSYNEQFF.

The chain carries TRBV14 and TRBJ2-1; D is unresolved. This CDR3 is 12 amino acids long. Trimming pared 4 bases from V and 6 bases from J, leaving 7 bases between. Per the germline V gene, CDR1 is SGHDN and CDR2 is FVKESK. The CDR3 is CASSPTTNEQFF. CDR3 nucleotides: TGTGCCAGCAGCCCCACGACCAATGAGCAGTTCTTC. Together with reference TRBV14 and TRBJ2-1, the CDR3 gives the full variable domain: EAGVTQFPSHSVIEKGQTVTLRCDPISGHDNLYWYRRVMGKEIKFLLHFVKESKQDESGMPNNRFLAERTGGTYSTLKVQPAELEDSGVYFCASSPTTNEQFFGPGTRLTVL.